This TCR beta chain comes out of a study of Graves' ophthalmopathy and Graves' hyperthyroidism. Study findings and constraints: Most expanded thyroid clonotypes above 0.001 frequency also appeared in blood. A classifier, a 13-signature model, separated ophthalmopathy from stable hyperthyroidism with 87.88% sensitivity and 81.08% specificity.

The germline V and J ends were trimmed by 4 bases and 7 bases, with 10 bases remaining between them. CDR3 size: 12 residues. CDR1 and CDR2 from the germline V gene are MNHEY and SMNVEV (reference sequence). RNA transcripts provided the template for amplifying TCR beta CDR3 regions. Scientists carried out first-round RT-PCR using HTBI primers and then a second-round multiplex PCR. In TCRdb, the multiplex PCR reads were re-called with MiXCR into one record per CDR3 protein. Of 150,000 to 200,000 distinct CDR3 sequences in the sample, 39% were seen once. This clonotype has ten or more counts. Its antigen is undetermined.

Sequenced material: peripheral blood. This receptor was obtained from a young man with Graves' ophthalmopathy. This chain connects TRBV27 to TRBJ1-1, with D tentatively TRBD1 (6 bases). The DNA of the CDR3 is TGTGCCAGCAGTTCCGGGGGCGGTGAAGCTTTCTTT. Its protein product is CASSSGGGEAFF.